This T cell receptor beta chain appears in the sequencing data of a study of Ad26.COV2.S vaccination and SARS-CoV-2 variants. About the study: Enrolled in COV1001, the donor was in the Ad26.COV2.S trial arm, which received the vaccine.

Method: immunoSEQ multiplex PCR; TCRdb's copy keeps in-frame clones and lacks some. The sample holds some 250,000 clones; approximately 88% are singletons and the top ten take around a tenth. The sample's treatment: 19 received Ad26.COV2.S at low or high dose, single or two shots; several received placebo; per-sample allocation not given. Vaccine and placebo recipients were sampled on day 63 after the first injection. It was an adult aged 18-55 years in Boston who was the donor. The vaccine antigen was prefusion-stabilized Wuhan SARS-CoV-2 spike. Germline CDR1 and CDR2: MGHDK and SYGVNS. The CDR3 is 15 residues long. Trimming pared 7 bases from V and 5 bases from J, leaving 20 bases between.

The chain is built from TRBV25-1 and TRBJ2-5; TRBD1 might be the D (6 bases). Sequences were derived from peripheral blood, sampled in a trial of Ad26.COV2.S vaccine versus placebo. This clonotype was sampled from a person between 18 and 65 years old who received the Ad26.COV2.S COVID-19 vaccine or a placebo. CDR3 DNA sequence: TGTGCCAGCACAGAACCGCTCTATCAGGGGGAGACCCAGTACTTC. Translation gives CASTEPLYQGETQYF.